This T cell receptor (beta chain) is drawn from a study of blood T cells in healthy people across ages. This clonotype has just one count. Its antigen is still unknown. This CDR3 contains 13 residues. Between the trimmed V and J ends, which lost 2 bases and 10 bases, there was a span of 12 bases. Germline loops: CDR1 SGHTA, CDR2 FQGTGA. Overall study results and limits: Older age coincided with a roughly linear decline in TCR beta diversity per million T cells.

Through a sample-barcoded 5' primer and a J-beta primer mix, a second PCR was run for roughly 6 to 11 cycles. A 12-random-nucleotide template-switch adaptor tagged each cDNA molecule. Any given sample supplied a minimum of 2.5 million CDR3-containing paired-end reads. Via MiXCR, TCRdb re-called the 5' RACE reads, giving one row per CDR3 protein. The data hold 540,000 or so distinct CDR3 sequences, with 47% observed a single time. This TCR was sampled from a man at least 80 years old in good health. Sequencing used blood. The chain recombines TRBV7-3 with TRBJ2-1, with D unresolved. The CDR3 DNA reads as TGTGCCAGCAGCTTACGGCTACTGGACGAGCAGTTCTTC. Protein product: CASSLRLLDEQFF.